This T cell receptor beta chain was sequenced in a study of T-cell reconstitution after alpha-beta-depleted transplantation in children. This clonotype has just a few counts. The CDR3 runs 16 residues. V was cut by 5 bases and J by 6 bases, with 23 bases left in between. Germline V gene lookup returns CDR1 SGHTA and CDR2 FQGNSA. Unique molecular identifiers tagged the TCRbeta library. One entry per CDR3 protein, called by TCRdb with MiXCR from the PCR reads. In the table there are about 200,000 distinct CDR3 sequences, 6.6% of which are singletons. V gene TRBV7-2 combines with J gene TRBJ2-7, with D maybe TRBD2 (6 bases). The receptor comes from a boy aged 2-15 years with acute lymphoblastic leukemia, due to receive a stem cell transplant. The sample consisted of PBMCs, taken before TCRalphabeta/CD19-depleted stem cell transplant. The CDR3 DNA reads TGTGCCAGCAGCCACGACACCGGGACTTGGCCACTCGAGCAGTACTTC. Its translation: CASSHDTGTWPLEQYF.